Shown below are 23 T cell receptor beta chains from a single sample sequenced in a study of shared clonotypes between healthy human individuals. Profiling relied on immunoSEQ multiplex PCR, and the TCRdb table lists in-frame clones only, not all of them. The table has about 2 million clones, roughly 94% seen once. Only CD45RO-negative cells positively selected for CCR7 counted as naive CD8 cells, so terminally differentiated effector memory CD45RA+ cells were excluded. Sequencing was carried out using naive CD8+ T cells sorted from blood. The receptor set was obtained from a man aged 18 to 30 in good health.

The rearrangement links TRBV28 to TRBJ2-3, with 11 bases that match TRBD2. The V and J ends lost 6 bases and 0 bases, in that order; junction bases with no gene match: 5. The CDR3 is made up of 16 amino acids. Germline V gene data show CDR1 as MDHEN and CDR2 as SYDVKM. The CDR3 reads CASRLLAGGSTDTQYF. The CDR3 DNA sequence: TGTGCCAGCAGACTCCTAGCGGGGGGTAGCACAGATACGCAGTATTTT.

The CDR3 DNA reads as TGTGCCTGGACCATGTACGGCCAGGGGGCAGGAGGCTACACCTTC. This codes for CAWTMYGQGAGGYTF. The rearrangement uses TRBV30 and TRBJ1-2; 8 nucleotides line up with TRBD1. V trimming: 4 bases; J trimming: 8 bases; junction bases outside the gene matches: 15. CDR3 length: 15 amino acids. CDR1 and CDR2 (germline): GTSNPN, SVGIG (reference sequence). Full variable domain (remainder filled in from reference TRBV30 and TRBJ1-2): SQTIHQWPATLVQPVGSPLSLECTVEGTSNPNLYWYRQAAGRGLQLLFYSVGIGQISSEVPQNLSASRPQDRQFILSSKKLLLSDSGFYLCAWTMYGQGAGGYTFGSGTRLTVV.

V gene TRBV30 combines with J gene TRBJ2-7; D is ambiguous. V lost 0 bases to trimming and J lost 0 bases, with 12 bases between them. This CDR3 has 15 residues. The germline CDR1 and CDR2 sequences are GTSNPN and SVGIG (reference sequence). The CDR3 here is CAWSVLRSNSYEQYF. Written as DNA, the CDR3 is TGTGCCTGGAGTGTACTTAGGTCTAACTCCTACGAGCAGTACTTC.

This chain links TRBV19 with TRBJ1-5, with D unclear. Germline V gives CDR1 LNHDA, CDR2 SQIVND (reference sequence). With 5 bases removed from V and 0 bases from J, the gap between germline ends came to 5 bases. The CDR3 loop spans 13 amino acids. The CDR3, as DNA: TGTGCCAGTAGTCCCGTTAGCAATCAGCCCCAGCATTTT. Translating gives CASSPVSNQPQHF.

The rearrangement joins TRBV6-5 to TRBJ1-5; maybe TRBD1 (6 bases). Germline V gene lookup returns CDR1 MNHEY and CDR2 SVGAGI. Trimming pared 4 bases from V and 3 bases from J, leaving 10 bases between. CDR3 length: 14 residues. As DNA, the CDR3 is TGTGCCAGCAGTTCAGACAGGTACAATCAGCCCCAGCATTTT. Its protein product is CASSSDRYNQPQHF.

The rearrangement uses TRBV4-1 and TRBJ1-1; D not resolved. Per the germline V gene, CDR1 is MGHRA and CDR2 is YSYEKL. The CDR3 sequence is 16 residues long. V was clipped by 0 bases and J by 2 bases, with 13 bases between them. CDR3 bases: TGCGCCAGCAGCCAAGATCGACGGACGGTCAACACTGAAGCTTTCTTT. Protein sequence: CASSQDRRTVNTEAFF.

The chain combines TRBV4-1 with TRBJ2-5; no reliable D call. This CDR3 comprises 15 residues. V dropped 1 base and J dropped 2 bases, with 11 bases sitting between them. The germline V gene encodes CDR1 MGHRA and CDR2 YSYEKL. The CDR3 bases are TGCGCCAGCAGCCAAGTTTCCACACCTCAAGAGACCCAGTACTTC. Protein product: CASSQVSTPQETQYF.

This chain connects TRBV18 to TRBJ2-7, with 8 bases identical to TRBD2. The germline CDR1 and CDR2 sequences are KGHSH and LQKENI. This CDR3 spans 13 amino acids. After removal of 10 bases from V and 5 bases from J, the junction contained 10 bases not matched to a gene. CDR3 residues: CATLPSGSHEQYF. CDR3 in DNA: TGTGCCACCCTCCCCAGCGGGAGCCACGAGCAGTACTTC.

This chain connects TRBV27 to TRBJ1-1; D call uncertain. Trimming cost V 2 bases and J 1 base, with 11 bases left between them. CDR1 is MNHEY, CDR2 SMNVEV, per germline (reference sequence). The CDR3 has 15 residues. The CDR3 DNA is TGTGCCAGCAGTTTAAGTGGAGTCCCGAACACTGAAGCTTTCTTT. Its protein is CASSLSGVPNTEAFF.

For this clone: Additional DNA sequences in this sample encode the identical CDR3. The V and J genes are TRBV2 and TRBJ2-2; D uncertain. Germline CDR1 is SNHLY and CDR2 is FYNNEI. The CDR3 is 12 residues long. Trimming removed 5 bases from V and 3 bases from J, with 4 bases in between. Here the CDR3 DNA reads TGTGCCAGCAGTCCTTACACCGGGGAGCTGTTTTTT. Encoded protein: CASSPYTGELFF.

In regard to this clone: An end of the junction does not agree with germline; a read error may underlie this. The genes are TRBV7-7 and TRBJ2-1; D gene ambiguous. CDR1 SSHAT and CDR2 FNYEAQ come from the germline V gene (reference sequence). The CDR3 extends over 15 amino acids. Here the CDR3 DNA reads TGTGCTAGCAGCTTAGGCCCGAACCCCTCCAATGAGCAGTTCTTC. As protein: CASSLGPNPSNEQFF.

A single count supports this clone. This sequence joins TRBV11-3 and TRBJ2-7; 9 bases line up with TRBD1. Germline CDR1 SGHNT, CDR2 YENEEA. The CDR3 totals 15 residues. J was trimmed by 6 bases and V by 5 bases; bases with no gene match: 11. DNA for the CDR3: TGTGCCAGCAGCCCACAGGGGGCGCAGACTGGCGAGCAGTACTTC. Its protein product is CASSPQGAQTGEQYF.

As DNA, the CDR3 is TGTGCCAGCAGTGAAGTGGGTAATCAGCCCCAGCATTTT. Protein sequence: CASSEVGNQPQHF. The chain recombines TRBV2 with TRBJ1-5; D is undetermined. The CDR3 loop spans 13 amino acids. Per the germline V gene, CDR1 is SNHLY and CDR2 is FYNNEI. V lost 1 base and J 4 bases, leaving 5 bases between the germline ends.

CDR3 in DNA: TGTGCCAGATCAGACAGGCGGTTTGCGACCGGGGAGCTGTTTTTT. Residues: CARSDRRFATGELFF. The V call is TRBV2, the J call TRBJ2-2, with D perhaps matching TRBD1 (6 bases). The germline V gene has CDR1 SNHLY and CDR2 FYNNEI. Trimming removed 9 bases at V and 5 bases at J, with 19 bases between. CDR3 length: 15 residues.

As DNA, the CDR3 is TGTGCCAGCAGCCCTTTAGGACAGCCTACCTACGAGCAGTACTTC. Translating gives CASSPLGQPTYEQYF. The V call is TRBV27, the J call TRBJ2-7, with a weak D call TRBD1 (6 bases). Between the trimmed V and J ends, which lost 6 bases and 2 bases, there was a span of 17 bases. Germline loops: CDR1 MNHEY, CDR2 SMNVEV (reference sequence). The CDR3 spans 15 residues.

This rearrangement joins TRBV7-6 to TRBJ1-1, with 10 bases fitting TRBD1. The V and J ends lost 5 bases and 0 bases, in that order; junction bases with no gene match: 9. Germline V CDR1 and CDR2: SGHVS, FNYEAQ. The CDR3 runs to 17 residues. Here the CDR3 DNA reads TGTGCCAGCAGCCCCTCCGGGACAGGGGCGTTGAACACTGAAGCTTTCTTT. It specifies CASSPSGTGALNTEAFF.

This chain links TRBV5-6 with TRBJ2-5, with TRBD1 as a possible D gene (6 bases). CDR3 length: 15 amino acids. Germline lookup yields CDR1 SGHDT and CDR2 YYEEEE. Deletions cut 3 bases from V and 0 bases from J, with 12 bases between. The CDR3 protein is CASSSWTAYQETQYF. The CDR3 DNA follows: TGTGCCAGCAGCTCCTGGACAGCGTACCAAGAGACCCAGTACTTC.

The chain has TRBV19 and TRBJ1-2, with 7 bases that match TRBD1. This CDR3 contains 14 residues. Germline-derived CDR1 and CDR2 are LNHDA and SQIVND (reference sequence). Trimming cost V 4 bases and J 4 bases; bases outside gene matches: 6. This CDR3 is CASSKDREGYGYTF. Written as DNA, the CDR3 is TGTGCCAGTAGTAAAGACAGGGAGGGCTATGGCTACACCTTC.

V is TRBV1 and J is TRBJ1-5; the D call in the table, TRBD1, was not verified against the DNA. TRBV1 is noted as a pseudogene. The CDR3 extends over 18 amino acids. As DNA, the CDR3 is TGCACCAGCAGCCAACGTTTACAGGGGGCAAATAGCAATCAGCCCCAGCATTTT. This sequence encodes CTSSQRLQGANSNQPQHF.

This clone was detected only a few times. The rearrangement joins TRBV6-5 to TRBJ2-3; the D is unclear. Trimming took off 0 bases at V and 4 bases at J, with 14 bases between the two ends. The CDR3 consists of 16 residues. The germline V gene has CDR1 MNHEY and CDR2 SVGAGI. CDR3 loop: CASSYSPGARADTQYF. In DNA form, the CDR3 reads TGTGCCAGCAGTTACTCCCCTGGCGCTAGGGCAGATACGCAGTATTTT.

Notes on this clone: At the DNA level, this CDR3 is encoded by other sequences in the same sample as well. The rearrangement joins TRBV7-9 to TRBJ2-7; tentative D call: TRBD1 (6 bases). The CDR3 is 14 amino acids. Deletions cut 1 base from V and 3 bases from J, with 10 bases between. Germline V gene data show CDR1 as SEHNR and CDR2 as FQNEAQ (reference sequence). Here the CDR3 reads CASSLGTVLYEQYF. The CDR3 DNA reads TGTGCCAGCAGCTTAGGGACAGTCCTCTACGAGCAGTACTTC.

This clone was picked up one time. At one of its ends the junction is not consistent with the germline gene, which may arise from a read error. The chain employs TRBV6-1 and TRBJ2-5; D remains ambiguous. This CDR3 region has 11 residues. Per the germline V gene, CDR1 is MNHNS and CDR2 is SASEGT. The CDR3 loop is CASREEVTQYF. In DNA, the CDR3 is TGTGCCAGCAGGGAAGAGGTGACCCAGTACTTC.

The chain's CDR3 is CASSGERDLGTGELFF. In DNA form, the CDR3 reads TGTGCCAGCAGCGGTGAGAGGGACTTGGGCACCGGGGAGCTGTTTTTT. This sequence joins TRBV7-9 and TRBJ2-2; tentatively, D is TRBD2 (6 bases). Germline V gene sequence: CDR1 SEHNR, CDR2 FQNEAQ (reference sequence). V gave up 5 bases and J gave up 4 bases, with 17 bases separating them. The CDR3 consists of 16 residues.